The source of this T cell receptor (beta chain) is a study of cytomegalovirus exposure and HLA in healthy donors. Overall study results and limits: A subsequent analysis found that TCR clusters from the first cohort also tended to co-occur in the 130 or so validation repertoires, with about 93% of cluster scores above 0. Rare TCR sequences dominated, though some public TCRs recurred in many donors.

The CDR3 spans 15 residues. Germline assignment: CDR1 ENHRY and CDR2 SYGVKD. The V and J ends lost 10 bases and 5 bases, in that order; junction bases with no gene match: 13. TCRdb's copy holds only in-frame clones and misses some; the assay was immunoSEQ multiplex PCR. In the table there are some 130,000 clones, almost 85% of which are singletons. A remark on this clone: Its target is not known.

This TCR was recovered from a woman under 40 in good health and CMV-seronegative. Sequenced material: PBMCs. V gene TRBV10-3 combines with J gene TRBJ1-1; 10 bases fit TRBD1. CDR3 region: CATRRQGAKGTEAFF. The DNA of the CDR3 is TGTGCCACGCGTAGACAGGGGGCGAAGGGAACTGAAGCTTTCTTT.